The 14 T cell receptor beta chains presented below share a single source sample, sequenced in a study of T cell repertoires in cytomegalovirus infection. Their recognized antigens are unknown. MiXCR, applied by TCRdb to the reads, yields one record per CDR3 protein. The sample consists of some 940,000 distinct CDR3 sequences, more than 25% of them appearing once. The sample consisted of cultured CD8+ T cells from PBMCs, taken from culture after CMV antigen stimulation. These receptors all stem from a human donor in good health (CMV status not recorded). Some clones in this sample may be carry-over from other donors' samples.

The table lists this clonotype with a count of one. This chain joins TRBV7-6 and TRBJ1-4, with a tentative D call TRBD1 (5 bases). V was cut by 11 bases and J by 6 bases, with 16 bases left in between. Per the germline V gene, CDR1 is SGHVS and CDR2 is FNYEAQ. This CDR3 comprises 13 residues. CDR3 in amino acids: CAGEEAGDEKLFF. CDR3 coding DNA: TGTGCCGGCGAGGAAGCGGGGGATGAAAAACTGTTTTTT.

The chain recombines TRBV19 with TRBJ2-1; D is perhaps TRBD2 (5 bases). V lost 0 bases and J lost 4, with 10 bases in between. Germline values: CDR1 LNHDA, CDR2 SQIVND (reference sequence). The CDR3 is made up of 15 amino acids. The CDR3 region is CASSIDRLPYNEQFF. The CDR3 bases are TGTGCCAGTAGTATAGATCGACTACCTTACAATGAGCAGTTCTTC.

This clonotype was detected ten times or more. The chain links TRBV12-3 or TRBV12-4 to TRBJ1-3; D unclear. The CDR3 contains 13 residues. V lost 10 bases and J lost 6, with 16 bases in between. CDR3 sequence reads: CATKAPWENTIYF. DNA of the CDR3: TGTGCCACCAAAGCACCCTGGGAAAACACCATATATTTT.

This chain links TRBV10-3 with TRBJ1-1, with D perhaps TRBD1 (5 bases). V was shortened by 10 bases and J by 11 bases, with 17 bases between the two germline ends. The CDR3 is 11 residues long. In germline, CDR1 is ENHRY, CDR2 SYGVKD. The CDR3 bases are TGTGCCACCGGGGCCGGCAGTAGGGCTTTCTTT. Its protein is CATGAGSRAFF.

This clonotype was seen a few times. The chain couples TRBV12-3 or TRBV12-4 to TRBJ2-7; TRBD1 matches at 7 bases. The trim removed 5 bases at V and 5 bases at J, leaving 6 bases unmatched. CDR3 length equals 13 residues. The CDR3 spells CASSVTGVHEQYV. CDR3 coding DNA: TGTGCCAGCAGTGTTACAGGGGTACACGAGCAGTACGTC.

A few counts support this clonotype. CDR3 sequence reads: CASSSLDRKNTEAFF. CDR3 DNA: TGTGCCAGCAGCTCCCTCGACAGGAAGAACACTGAAGCTTTCTTT. The V and J genes are TRBV5-5 and TRBJ1-1; TRBD1 is a possible D gene (6 bases). From germline, CDR1 is SGHKS and CDR2 YYEKEE (reference sequence). CDR3 size: 15 residues. Trimming left V 3 bases short and J 1 base short, with 13 bases between.

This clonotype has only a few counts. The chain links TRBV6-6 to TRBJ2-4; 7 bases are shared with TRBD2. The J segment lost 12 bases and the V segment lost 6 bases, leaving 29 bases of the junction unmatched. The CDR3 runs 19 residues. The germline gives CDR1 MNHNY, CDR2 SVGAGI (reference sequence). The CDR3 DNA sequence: TGTGCCAGCAGCGAGTGGTGGGGGGGGACGGAGCCCACGGAAGCTTATCAGTACTTC. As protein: CASSEWWGGTEPTEAYQYF.

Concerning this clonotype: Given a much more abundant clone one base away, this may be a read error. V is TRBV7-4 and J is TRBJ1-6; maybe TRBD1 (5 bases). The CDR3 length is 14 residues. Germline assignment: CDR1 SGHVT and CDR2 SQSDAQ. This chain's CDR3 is CAGSLVQGNSPLHF. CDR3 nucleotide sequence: TGTGCCGGCAGCTTAGTGCAGGGAAATTCACCCCTCCACTTT.

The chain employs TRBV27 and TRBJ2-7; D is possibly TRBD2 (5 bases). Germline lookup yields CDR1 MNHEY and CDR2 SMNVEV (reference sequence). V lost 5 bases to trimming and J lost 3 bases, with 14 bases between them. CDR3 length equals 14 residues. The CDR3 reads CASSPSRSGYEQYF. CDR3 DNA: TGTGCCAGCAGTCCCTCGAGAAGCGGCTACGAGCAGTACTTC.

The CDR3 nucleotides read TGTGCCACCAAAGAATCTCAGGAGGATGAAAAACTGTTTTTT. This encodes CATKESQEDEKLFF. The chain combines TRBV24-1 with TRBJ1-4, with D hard to call. Germline CDR1 reads KGHDR; CDR2 reads SFDVKD. The CDR3 covers 14 residues. V lost 8 bases and J 6 bases, leaving 15 bases between the germline ends.

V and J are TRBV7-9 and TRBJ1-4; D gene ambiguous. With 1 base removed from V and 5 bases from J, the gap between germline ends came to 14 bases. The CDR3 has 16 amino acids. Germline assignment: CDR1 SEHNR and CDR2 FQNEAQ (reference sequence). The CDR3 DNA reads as TGTGCCAGCAGCTTAGTAGGCCGGGCGGAGAATGAAAAACTGTTTTTT. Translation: CASSLVGRAENEKLFF.

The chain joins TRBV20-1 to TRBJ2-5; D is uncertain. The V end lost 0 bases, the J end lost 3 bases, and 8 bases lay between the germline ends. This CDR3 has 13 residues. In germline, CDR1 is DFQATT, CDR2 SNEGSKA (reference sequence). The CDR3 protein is CSARDGGEETQYF. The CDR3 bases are TGCAGTGCTAGAGATGGTGGGGAAGAGACCCAGTACTTC.

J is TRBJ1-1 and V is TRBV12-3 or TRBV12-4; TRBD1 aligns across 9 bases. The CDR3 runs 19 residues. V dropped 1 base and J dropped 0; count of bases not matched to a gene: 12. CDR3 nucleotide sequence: TGTGCCAGCAGTTTAGGTTATTACAGGGGGCCCGGATTGAACACTGAAGCTTTCTTT. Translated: CASSLGYYRGPGLNTEAFF.

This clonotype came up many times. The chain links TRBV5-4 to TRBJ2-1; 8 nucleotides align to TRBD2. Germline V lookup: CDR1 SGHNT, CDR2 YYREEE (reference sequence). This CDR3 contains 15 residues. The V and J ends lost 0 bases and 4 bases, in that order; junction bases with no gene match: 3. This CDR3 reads CASSLGSGDYNEQFF. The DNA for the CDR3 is TGTGCCAGCAGCTTGGGTAGCGGGGATTACAATGAGCAGTTCTTC.